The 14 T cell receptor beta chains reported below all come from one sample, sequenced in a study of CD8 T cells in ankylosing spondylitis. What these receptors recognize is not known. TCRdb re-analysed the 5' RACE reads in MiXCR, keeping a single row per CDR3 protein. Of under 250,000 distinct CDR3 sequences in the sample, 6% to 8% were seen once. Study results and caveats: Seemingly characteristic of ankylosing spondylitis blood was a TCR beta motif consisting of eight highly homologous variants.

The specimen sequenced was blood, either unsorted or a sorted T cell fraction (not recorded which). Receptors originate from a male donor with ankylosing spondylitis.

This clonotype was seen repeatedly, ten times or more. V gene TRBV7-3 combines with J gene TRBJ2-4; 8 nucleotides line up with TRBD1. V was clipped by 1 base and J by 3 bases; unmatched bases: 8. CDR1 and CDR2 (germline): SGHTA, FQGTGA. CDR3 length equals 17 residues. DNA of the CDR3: TGTGCCAGCAGCTTAAATTCAGGGGGCTACGGCAAAAACATTCAGTACTTC. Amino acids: CASSLNSGGYGKNIQYF.

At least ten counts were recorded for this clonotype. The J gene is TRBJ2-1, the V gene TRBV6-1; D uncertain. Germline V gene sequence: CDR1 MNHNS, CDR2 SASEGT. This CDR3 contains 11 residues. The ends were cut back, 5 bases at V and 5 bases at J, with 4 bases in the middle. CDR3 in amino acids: CASSKNNEQFF. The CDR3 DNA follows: TGTGCCAGCAGTAAAAACAATGAGCAGTTCTTC.

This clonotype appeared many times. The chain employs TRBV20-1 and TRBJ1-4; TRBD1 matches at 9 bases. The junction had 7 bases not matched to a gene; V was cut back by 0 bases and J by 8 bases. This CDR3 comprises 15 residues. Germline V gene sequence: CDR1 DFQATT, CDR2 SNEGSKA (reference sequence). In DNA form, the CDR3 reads TGCAGTGCTAGAGAAGAGGGACAGGGTGACGAAAAACTGTTTTTT. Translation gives CSAREEGQGDEKLFF.

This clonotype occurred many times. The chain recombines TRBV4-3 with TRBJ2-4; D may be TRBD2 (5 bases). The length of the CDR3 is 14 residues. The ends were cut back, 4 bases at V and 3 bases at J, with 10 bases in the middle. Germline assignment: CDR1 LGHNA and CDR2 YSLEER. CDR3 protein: CASSPRGGKNIQYF. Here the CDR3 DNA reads TGCGCCAGCAGCCCCCGAGGAGGCAAAAACATTCAGTACTTC.

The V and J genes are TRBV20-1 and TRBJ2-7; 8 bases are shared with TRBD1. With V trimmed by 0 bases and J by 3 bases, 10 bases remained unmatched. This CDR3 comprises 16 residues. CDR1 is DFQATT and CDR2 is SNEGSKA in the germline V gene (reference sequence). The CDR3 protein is CSARDLETGASYEQYF. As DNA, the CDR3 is TGCAGTGCTAGAGATTTAGAGACAGGGGCAAGCTACGAGCAGTACTTC.

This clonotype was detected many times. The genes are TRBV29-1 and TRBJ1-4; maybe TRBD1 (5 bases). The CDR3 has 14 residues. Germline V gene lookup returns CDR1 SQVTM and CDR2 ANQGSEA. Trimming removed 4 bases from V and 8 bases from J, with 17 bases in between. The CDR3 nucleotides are TGCAGCGTTGTAATCTTGGGGACGCCCGAAAAACTGTTTTTT. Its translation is CSVVILGTPEKLFF.

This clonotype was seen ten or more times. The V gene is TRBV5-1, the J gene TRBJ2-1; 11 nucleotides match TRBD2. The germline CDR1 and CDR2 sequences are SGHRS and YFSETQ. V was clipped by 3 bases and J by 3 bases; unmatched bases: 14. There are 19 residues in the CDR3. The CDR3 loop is CASSSLLPGTSGLYNEQFF. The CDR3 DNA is TGCGCCAGCAGCTCCCTCCTCCCCGGGACTAGCGGCCTCTACAATGAGCAGTTCTTC.

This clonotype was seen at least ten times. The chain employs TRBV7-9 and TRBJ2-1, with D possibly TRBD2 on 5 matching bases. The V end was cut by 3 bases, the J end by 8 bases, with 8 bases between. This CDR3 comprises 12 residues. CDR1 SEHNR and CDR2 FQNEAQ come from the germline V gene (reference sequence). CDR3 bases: TGTGCCAGCAGCTTGGTCGGGGATGAGCAGTTCTTC. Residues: CASSLVGDEQFF.

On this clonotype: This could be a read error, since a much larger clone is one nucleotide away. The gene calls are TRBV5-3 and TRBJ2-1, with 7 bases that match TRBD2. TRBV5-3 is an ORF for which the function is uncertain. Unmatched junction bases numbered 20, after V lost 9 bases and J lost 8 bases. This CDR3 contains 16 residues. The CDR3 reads CAISPGEWEGPHEQFF. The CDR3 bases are TGTGCCATCAGCCCCGGAGAGTGGGAGGGCCCTCATGAGCAGTTCTTC.

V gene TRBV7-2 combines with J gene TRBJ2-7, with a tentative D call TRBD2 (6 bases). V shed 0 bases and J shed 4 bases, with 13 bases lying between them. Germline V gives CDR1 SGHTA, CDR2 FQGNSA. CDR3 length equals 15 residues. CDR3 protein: CASSLAGGIGYEQYF. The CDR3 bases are TGTGCCAGCAGCTTAGCGGGCGGGATCGGTTACGAGCAGTACTTC. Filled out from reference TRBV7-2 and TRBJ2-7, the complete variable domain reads GAGVSQSPSNKVTEKGKDVELRCDPISGHTALYWYRQSLGQGLEFLIYFQGNSAPDKSGLPSDRFSAERTGGSVSTLTIQRTQQEDSAVYLCASSLAGGIGYEQYFGPGTRLTVT.

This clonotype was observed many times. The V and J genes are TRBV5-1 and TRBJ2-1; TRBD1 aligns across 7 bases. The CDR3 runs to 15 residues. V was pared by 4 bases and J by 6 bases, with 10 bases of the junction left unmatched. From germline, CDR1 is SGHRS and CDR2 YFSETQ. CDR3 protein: CASSPDRNSANEQFF. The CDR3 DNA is TGCGCCAGCAGCCCGGACAGGAATTCTGCCAATGAGCAGTTCTTC. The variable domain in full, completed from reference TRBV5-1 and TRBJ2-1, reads KAGVTQTPRYLIKTRGQQVTLSCSPISGHRSVSWYQQTPGQGLQFLFEYFSETQRNKGNFPGRFSGRQFSNSRSEMNVSTLELGDSALYLCASSPDRNSANEQFFGPGTRLTVL.

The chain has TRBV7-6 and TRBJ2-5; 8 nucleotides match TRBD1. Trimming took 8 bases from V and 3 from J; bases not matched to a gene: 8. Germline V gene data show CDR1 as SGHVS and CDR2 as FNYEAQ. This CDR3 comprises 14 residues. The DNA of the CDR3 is TGTGCCAGCGGGAAGGACAGGGTAGAAGAGACCCAGTACTTC. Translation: CASGKDRVEETQYF.

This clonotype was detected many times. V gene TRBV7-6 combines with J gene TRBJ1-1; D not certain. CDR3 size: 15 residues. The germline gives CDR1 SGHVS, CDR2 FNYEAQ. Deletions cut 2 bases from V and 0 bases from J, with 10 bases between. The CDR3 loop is CASSLSAAVNTEAFF. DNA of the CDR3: TGTGCCAGCAGCTTATCTGCGGCTGTGAACACTGAAGCTTTCTTT.

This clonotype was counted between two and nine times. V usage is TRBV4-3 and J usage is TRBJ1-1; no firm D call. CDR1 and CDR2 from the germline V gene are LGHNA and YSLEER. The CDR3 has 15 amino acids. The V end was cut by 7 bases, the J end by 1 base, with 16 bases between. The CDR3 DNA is TGCGCCAGCACCCGACTTTTACACGAGAACACTGAAGCTTTCTTT. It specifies CASTRLLHENTEAFF.